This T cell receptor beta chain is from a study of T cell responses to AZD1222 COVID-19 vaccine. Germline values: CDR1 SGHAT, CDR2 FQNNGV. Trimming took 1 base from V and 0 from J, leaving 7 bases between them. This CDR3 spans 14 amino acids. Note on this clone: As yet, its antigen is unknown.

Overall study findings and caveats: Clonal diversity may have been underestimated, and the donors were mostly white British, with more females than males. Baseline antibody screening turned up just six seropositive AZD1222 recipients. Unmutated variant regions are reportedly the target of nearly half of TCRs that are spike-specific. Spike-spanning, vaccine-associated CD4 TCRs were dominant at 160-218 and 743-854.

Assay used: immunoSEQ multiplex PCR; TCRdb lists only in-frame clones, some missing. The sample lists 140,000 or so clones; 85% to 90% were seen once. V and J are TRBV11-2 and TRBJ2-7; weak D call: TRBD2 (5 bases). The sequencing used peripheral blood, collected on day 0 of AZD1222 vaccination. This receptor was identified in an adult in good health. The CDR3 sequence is CASSLGRGSYEQYF. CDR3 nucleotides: TGTGCCAGCAGCTTAGGTCGGGGCTCCTACGAGCAGTACTTC.